The 13 T cell receptor beta chains reported below all come from one sample, sequenced in a study of blood T cell repertoires in COVID-19. The protocol was immunoSEQ multiplex PCR, while the TCRdb copy is restricted to in-frame clones and leaves out a portion. The data contain 350,000 to 450,000 clones, 90% to 95% of them singletons. The sample was PBMCs or T cells enriched from blood (not recorded which). The receptor set was obtained from a woman aged 40 to 55 who had been exposed to COVID-19.

The J gene is TRBJ2-7, the V gene TRBV4-2, with D tentatively TRBD2 (5 bases). V was shortened by 0 bases and J by 0 bases, with 12 bases between the two germline ends. Per the germline V gene, CDR1 is LGHNA and CDR2 is YNFKEQ. This CDR3 comprises 16 residues. The CDR3 bases are TGTGCCAGCAGCCAAGATGGACGGGGAAGCTCCTACGAGCAGTACTTC. Its translation is CASSQDGRGSSYEQYF.

The V call is TRBV29-1, the J call TRBJ1-2; 12 bases line up with TRBD1. Trimming cost V 4 bases and J 5 bases; bases outside gene matches: 8. Germline lookup yields CDR1 SQVTM and CDR2 ANQGSEA. CDR3 size: 15 residues. CDR3 sequence reads: CSVGGTGGFSYGYTF. The CDR3 DNA reads as TGCAGCGTTGGAGGGACAGGGGGCTTCTCATATGGCTACACCTTC.

The chain joins TRBV30 to TRBJ1-3, with 10 bases identical to TRBD1. CDR1 is GTSNPN, CDR2 SVGIG, per germline (reference sequence). This CDR3 spans 14 amino acids. The J segment lost 0 bases and the V segment lost 7 bases, leaving 3 bases of the junction unmatched. The CDR3 protein is CASRDRGSGNTIYF. The CDR3 DNA sequence: TGTGCCTCCAGGGACAGGGGCTCTGGAAACACCATATATTTT.

The chain employs TRBV7-6 and TRBJ2-1; D is possibly TRBD2 (7 bases). The V end lost 11 bases, the J end lost 8 bases, and 31 bases lay between the germline ends. In germline, CDR1 is SGHVS, CDR2 FNYEAQ. The length of the CDR3 is 17 residues. As DNA, the CDR3 is TGTGCCCGCCGCTTGGGGGGGCGGGCCACCGGCGCCGATGAGCAGTTCTTC. Its translation is CARRLGGRATGADEQFF.

The chain employs TRBV19 and TRBJ2-7; weak D call: TRBD2 (5 bases). V lost 2 bases and J 7 bases, leaving 24 bases between the germline ends. The germline gives CDR1 LNHDA, CDR2 SQIVND (reference sequence). CDR3 size: 17 residues. The CDR3 reads CASSITFSGYEAEEQYF. For the CDR3, the DNA is TGTGCCAGTAGTATAACCTTTTCCGGGTATGAAGCGGAAGAGCAGTACTTC. Filled out from reference TRBV19 and TRBJ2-7, the complete variable domain reads DGGITQSPKYLFRKEGQNVTLSCEQNLNHDAMYWYRQDPGQGLRLIYYSQIVNDFQKGDIAEGYSVSREKKESFPLTVTSAQKNPTAFYLCASSITFSGYEAEEQYFGPGTRLTVT.

The rearrangement uses TRBV10-3 and TRBJ1-2; D is possibly TRBD1 (5 bases). CDR3 length: 15 residues. With 2 bases removed from V and 5 bases from J, the gap between germline ends came to 15 bases. Germline lookup yields CDR1 ENHRY and CDR2 SYGVKD. The CDR3 DNA sequence: TGTGCCATCAGTGAGCAGGGCGGTTCTGGGTATGGCTACACCTTC. Its protein is CAISEQGGSGYGYTF.

The rearrangement joins TRBV7-3 to TRBJ2-5; the D is unclear. The V end was cut by 2 bases, the J end by 4 bases, with 14 bases between. Germline CDR1 and CDR2: SGHTA and FQGTGA. The CDR3 has 15 amino acids. Here the CDR3 DNA reads TGTGCCAGCAGCTTAGGCCCAAACCCATCAGAGACCCAGTACTTC. This gives the protein CASSLGPNPSETQYF.

The chain carries TRBV19 and TRBJ1-1; 9 bases align to TRBD1. Germline V lookup: CDR1 LNHDA, CDR2 SQIVND (reference sequence). The J segment lost 1 base and the V segment lost 5 bases, leaving 2 bases of the junction unmatched. The CDR3 spans 14 residues. The CDR3 here is CASSLDRGNTEAFF. In DNA form, the CDR3 reads TGTGCCAGTAGTTTGGACAGGGGGAACACTGAAGCTTTCTTT.

V usage is TRBV18 and J usage is TRBJ1-1, with D possibly matching TRBD1 (6 bases). CDR1 and CDR2 (germline): KGHSH, LQKENI. This CDR3 contains 16 residues. Trimming left V 1 base short and J 0 bases short, with 12 bases between. This chain's CDR3 is CASSPLRDTVNTEAFF. The CDR3, as DNA: TGTGCCAGCTCACCACTGAGGGACACCGTGAACACTGAAGCTTTCTTT.

This sequence joins TRBV19 and TRBJ2-3; a possible D gene is TRBD2 (5 bases). The CDR3 spans 15 residues. V was shortened by 6 bases and J by 6 bases, with 19 bases between the two germline ends. CDR1 is LNHDA and CDR2 is SQIVND in the germline V gene (reference sequence). The CDR3 protein is CASSRRSGKVDTQYF. CDR3 coding DNA: TGTGCCAGTAGCCGGCGATCGGGGAAGGTGGATACGCAGTATTTT.

This chain connects TRBV7-9 to TRBJ2-7; 9 bases align to TRBD2. This CDR3 spans 17 amino acids. CDR1 SEHNR and CDR2 FQNEAQ come from the germline V gene (reference sequence). The V segment lost 3 bases and the J segment 3 bases; nucleotides outside the gene matches: 12. The CDR3 DNA is TGTGCCAGCAGCTTCGGAGGGCTAGCGGGGATATACTACGAGCAGTACTTC. This codes for CASSFGGLAGIYYEQYF.

The V call is TRBV5-4, the J call TRBJ1-4; D call uncertain. The CDR3 runs 14 residues. Germline CDR1 reads SGHNT; CDR2 reads YYREEE (reference sequence). V lost 2 bases to trimming and J lost 2 bases, with 7 bases between them. The CDR3 protein is CASSFGGTNEKLFF. In DNA, the CDR3 is TGTGCCAGCAGCTTCGGAGGGACTAATGAAAAACTGTTTTTT.

V and J are TRBV29-1 and TRBJ2-1, with a weak D call TRBD2 (6 bases). Trimming shortened V by 7 bases and J by 4 bases, and 8 bases separated the two germline ends. Germline CDR1 and CDR2: SQVTM and ANQGSEA. The CDR3 contains 11 residues. CDR3 sequence: CSGGNYNEQFF. The CDR3 region has the DNA TGCAGCGGCGGGAATTACAATGAGCAGTTCTTC.